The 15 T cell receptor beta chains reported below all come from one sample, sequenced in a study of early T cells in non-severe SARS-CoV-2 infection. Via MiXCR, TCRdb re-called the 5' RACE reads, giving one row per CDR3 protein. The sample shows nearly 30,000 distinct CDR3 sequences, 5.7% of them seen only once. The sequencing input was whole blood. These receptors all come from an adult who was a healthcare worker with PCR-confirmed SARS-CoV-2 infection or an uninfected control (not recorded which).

CDR3 region: CSAPLRGQETQYF. The DNA for the CDR3 is TGCAGTGCCCCACTTCGGGGCCAAGAGACCCAGTACTTC. This chain links TRBV20-1 with TRBJ2-5, with D maybe TRBD2 (5 bases). CDR1 and CDR2 (germline): DFQATT, SNEGSKA (reference sequence). CDR3 length: 13 amino acids. V was shortened by 6 bases and J by 1 base, with 12 bases between the two germline ends.

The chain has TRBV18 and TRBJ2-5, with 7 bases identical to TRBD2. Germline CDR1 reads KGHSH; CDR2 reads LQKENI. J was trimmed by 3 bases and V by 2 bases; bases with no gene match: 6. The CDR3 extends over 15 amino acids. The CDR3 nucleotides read TGTGCCAGCTCACCATTGGGCGGGGGAGAAGAGACCCAGTACTTC. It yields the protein CASSPLGGGEETQYF.

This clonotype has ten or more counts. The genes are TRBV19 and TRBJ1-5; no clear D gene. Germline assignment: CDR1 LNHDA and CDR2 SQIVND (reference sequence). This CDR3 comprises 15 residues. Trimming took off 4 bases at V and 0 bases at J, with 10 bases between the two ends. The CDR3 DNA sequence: TGTGCCAGTAGTAAGGGTTATTATAGCAATCAGCCCCAGCATTTT. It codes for CASSKGYYSNQPQHF.

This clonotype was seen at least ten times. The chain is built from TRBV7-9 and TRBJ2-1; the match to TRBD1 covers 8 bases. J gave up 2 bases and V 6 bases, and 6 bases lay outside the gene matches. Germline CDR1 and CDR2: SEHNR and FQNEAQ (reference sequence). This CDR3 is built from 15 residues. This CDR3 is CASRTTGGPYNEQFF. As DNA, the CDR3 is TGTGCCAGCAGAACCACAGGGGGTCCCTACAATGAGCAGTTCTTC.

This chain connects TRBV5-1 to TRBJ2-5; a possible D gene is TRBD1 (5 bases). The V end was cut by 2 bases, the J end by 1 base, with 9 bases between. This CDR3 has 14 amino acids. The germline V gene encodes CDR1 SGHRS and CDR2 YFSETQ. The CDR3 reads CASSFYRTQETQYF. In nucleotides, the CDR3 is TGCGCCAGCAGCTTCTACAGGACCCAAGAGACCCAGTACTTC.

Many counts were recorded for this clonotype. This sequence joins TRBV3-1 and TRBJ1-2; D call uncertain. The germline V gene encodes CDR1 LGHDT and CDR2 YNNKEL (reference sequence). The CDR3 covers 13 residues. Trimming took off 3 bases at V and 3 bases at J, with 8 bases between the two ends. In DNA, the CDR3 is TGTGCCAGCAGCCACGGGGATGACTATGGCTACACCTTC. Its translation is CASSHGDDYGYTF.

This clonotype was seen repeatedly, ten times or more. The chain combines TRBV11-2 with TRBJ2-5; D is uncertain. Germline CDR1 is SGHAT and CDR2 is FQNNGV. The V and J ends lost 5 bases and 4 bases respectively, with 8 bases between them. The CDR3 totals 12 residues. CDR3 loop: CASSTLTETQYF. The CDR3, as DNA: TGTGCCAGCAGCACTTTGACAGAGACCCAGTACTTC. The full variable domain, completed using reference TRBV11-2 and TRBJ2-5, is EAGVAQSPRYKIIEKRQSVAFWCNPISGHATLYWYQQILGQGPKLLIQFQNNGVVDDSQLPKDRFSAERLKGVDSTLKIQPAKLEDSAVYLCASSTLTETQYFGPGTRLLVL.

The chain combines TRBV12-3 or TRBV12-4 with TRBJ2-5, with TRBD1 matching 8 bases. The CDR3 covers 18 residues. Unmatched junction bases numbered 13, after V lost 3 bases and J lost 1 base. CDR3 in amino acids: CASSFRGRDRRSQETQYF. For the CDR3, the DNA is TGTGCCAGCAGTTTTAGAGGACGGGACAGGAGATCCCAAGAGACCCAGTACTTC.

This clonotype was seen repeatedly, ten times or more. CDR3 region: CASSTILQGDEQYF. The CDR3 DNA sequence: TGTGCCAGCAGCACCATTCTCCAGGGCGACGAGCAGTACTTC. The rearrangement joins TRBV27 to TRBJ2-7, with a possible D match to TRBD1 (5 bases). The length of the CDR3 is 14 residues. Germline loops: CDR1 MNHEY, CDR2 SMNVEV (reference sequence). The germline V and J ends were trimmed by 6 bases and 5 bases, with 17 bases remaining between them.

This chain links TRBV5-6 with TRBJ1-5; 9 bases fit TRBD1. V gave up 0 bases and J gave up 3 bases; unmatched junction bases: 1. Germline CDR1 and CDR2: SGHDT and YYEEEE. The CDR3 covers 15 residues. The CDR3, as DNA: TGTGCCAGCAGCTTGGGGGACAGGGACAATCAGCCCCAGCATTTT. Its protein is CASSLGDRDNQPQHF.

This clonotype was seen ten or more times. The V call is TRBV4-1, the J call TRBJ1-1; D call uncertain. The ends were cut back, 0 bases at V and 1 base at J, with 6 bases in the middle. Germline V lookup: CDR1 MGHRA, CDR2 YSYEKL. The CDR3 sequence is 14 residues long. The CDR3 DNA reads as TGCGCCAGCAGCCAAGACCCGACGAACACTGAAGCTTTCTTT. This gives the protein CASSQDPTNTEAFF.

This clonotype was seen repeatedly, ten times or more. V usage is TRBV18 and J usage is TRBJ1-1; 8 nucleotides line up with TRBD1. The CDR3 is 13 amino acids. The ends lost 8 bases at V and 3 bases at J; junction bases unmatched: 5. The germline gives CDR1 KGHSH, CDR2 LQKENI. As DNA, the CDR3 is TGTGCCAGCAGACAGGGGACGGACACTGAAGCTTTCTTT. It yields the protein CASRQGTDTEAFF.

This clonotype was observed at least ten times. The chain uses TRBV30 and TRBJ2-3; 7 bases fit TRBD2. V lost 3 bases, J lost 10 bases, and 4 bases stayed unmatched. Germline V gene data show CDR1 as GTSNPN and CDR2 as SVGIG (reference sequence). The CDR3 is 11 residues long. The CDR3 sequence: CAWSGEGAQYF. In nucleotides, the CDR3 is TGTGCCTGGAGCGGGGAGGGAGCGCAGTATTTT.

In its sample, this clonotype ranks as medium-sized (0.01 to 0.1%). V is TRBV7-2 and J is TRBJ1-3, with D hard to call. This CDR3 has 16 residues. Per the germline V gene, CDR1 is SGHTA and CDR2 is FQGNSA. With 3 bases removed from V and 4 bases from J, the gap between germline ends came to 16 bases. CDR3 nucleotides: TGTGCCAGCAGCTTGCAGGCGGGGTTATCAGGAAACACCATATATTTT. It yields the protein CASSLQAGLSGNTIYF.

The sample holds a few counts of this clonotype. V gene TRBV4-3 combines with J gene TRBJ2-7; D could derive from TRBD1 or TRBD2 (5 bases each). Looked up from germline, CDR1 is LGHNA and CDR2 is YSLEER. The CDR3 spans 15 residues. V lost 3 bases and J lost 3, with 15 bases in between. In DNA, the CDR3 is TGCGCCAGCAGCCAGTGGGACCAACAAGTCTACGAGCAGTACTTC. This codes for CASSQWDQQVYEQYF.